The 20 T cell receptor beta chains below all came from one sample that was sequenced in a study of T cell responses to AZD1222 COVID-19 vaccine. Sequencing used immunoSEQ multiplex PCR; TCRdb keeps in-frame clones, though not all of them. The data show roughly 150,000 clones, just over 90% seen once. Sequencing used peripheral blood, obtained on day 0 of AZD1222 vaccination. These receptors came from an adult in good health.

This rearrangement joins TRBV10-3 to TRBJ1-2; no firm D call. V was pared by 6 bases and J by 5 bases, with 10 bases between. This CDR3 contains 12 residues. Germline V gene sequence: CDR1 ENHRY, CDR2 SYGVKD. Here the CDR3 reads CAISSGEYGYTF. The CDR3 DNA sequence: TGTGCCATCAGCTCAGGAGAATATGGCTACACCTTC.

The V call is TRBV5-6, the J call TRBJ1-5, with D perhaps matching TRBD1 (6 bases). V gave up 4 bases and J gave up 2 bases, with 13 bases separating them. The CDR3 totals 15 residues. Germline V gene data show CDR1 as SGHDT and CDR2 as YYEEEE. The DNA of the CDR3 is TGTGCCAGCAGCCAAAGTCCAGGGGGCAATCAGCCCCAGCATTTT. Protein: CASSQSPGGNQPQHF.

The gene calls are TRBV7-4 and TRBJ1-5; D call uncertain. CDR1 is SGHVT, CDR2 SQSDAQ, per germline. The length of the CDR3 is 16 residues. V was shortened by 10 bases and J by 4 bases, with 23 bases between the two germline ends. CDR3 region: CAIPRPPAAENQPQHF. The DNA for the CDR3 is TGTGCCATCCCTCGCCCCCCGGCGGCCGAAAATCAGCCCCAGCATTTT.

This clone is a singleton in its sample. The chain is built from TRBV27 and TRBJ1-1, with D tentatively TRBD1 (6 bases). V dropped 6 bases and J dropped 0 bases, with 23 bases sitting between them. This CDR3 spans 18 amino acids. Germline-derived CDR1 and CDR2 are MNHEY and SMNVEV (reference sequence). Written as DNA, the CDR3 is TGTGCCAGCAGAAAGCGACAGGCTCCTAACCTTTTGAACACTGAAGCTTTCTTT. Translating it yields CASRKRQAPNLLNTEAFF.

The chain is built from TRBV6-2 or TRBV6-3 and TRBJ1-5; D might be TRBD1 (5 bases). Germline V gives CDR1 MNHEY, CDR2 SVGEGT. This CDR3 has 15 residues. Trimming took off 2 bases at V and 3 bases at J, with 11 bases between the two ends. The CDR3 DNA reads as TGTGCCAGCAGTTACGGGAGGGGCCCCAATCAGCCCCAGCATTTT. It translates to CASSYGRGPNQPQHF.

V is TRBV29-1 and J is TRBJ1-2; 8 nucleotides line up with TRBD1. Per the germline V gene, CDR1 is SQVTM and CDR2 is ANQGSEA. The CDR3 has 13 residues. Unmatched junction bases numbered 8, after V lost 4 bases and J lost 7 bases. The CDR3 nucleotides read TGCAGCGTTGGGGCGGCAGGGGGCTTTGGCTACACCTTC. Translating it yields CSVGAAGGFGYTF.

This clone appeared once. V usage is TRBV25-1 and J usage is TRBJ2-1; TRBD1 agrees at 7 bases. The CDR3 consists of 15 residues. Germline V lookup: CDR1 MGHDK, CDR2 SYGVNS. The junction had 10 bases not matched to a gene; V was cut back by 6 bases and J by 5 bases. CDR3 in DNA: TGTGCCAGCAGCGAGAGACAGGGCGGAGACAATGAGCAGTTCTTC. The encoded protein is CASSERQGGDNEQFF.

CDR3 DNA sequence: TGTGCCATGACGCATCAGAACTATGGCTACACCTTC. It codes for CAMTHQNYGYTF. The V gene is TRBV7-9, the J gene TRBJ1-2; no firm D call. Trimming stripped 10 bases from V and 2 bases from J, with 11 bases between. Per the germline V gene, CDR1 is SEHNR and CDR2 is FQNEAQ (reference sequence). CDR3 length: 12 residues.

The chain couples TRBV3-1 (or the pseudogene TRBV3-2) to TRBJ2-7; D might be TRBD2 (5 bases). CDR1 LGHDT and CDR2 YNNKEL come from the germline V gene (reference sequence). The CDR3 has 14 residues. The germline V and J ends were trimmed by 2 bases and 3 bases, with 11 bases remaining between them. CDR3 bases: TGTGCCAGCAGCCAAAAATATGGGAGCTACGAGCAGTACTTC. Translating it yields CASSQKYGSYEQYF.

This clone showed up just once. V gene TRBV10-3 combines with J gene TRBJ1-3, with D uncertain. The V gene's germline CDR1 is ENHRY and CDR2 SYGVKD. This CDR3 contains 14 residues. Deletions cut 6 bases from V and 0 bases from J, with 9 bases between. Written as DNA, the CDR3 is TGTGCCATCAGCCAACAGTACTCTGGAAACACCATATATTTT. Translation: CAISQQYSGNTIYF.

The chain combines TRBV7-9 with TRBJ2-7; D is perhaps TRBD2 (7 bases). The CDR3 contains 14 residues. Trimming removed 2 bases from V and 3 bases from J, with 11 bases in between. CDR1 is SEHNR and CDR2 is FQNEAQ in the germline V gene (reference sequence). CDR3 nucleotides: TGTGCCAGCAGCTTACAGGGGACTAACTACGAGCAGTACTTC. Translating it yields CASSLQGTNYEQYF.

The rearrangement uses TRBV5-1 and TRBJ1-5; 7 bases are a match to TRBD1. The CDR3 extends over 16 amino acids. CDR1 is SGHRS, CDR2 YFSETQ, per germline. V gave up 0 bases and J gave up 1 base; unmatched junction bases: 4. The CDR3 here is CASSLGDSGSNQPQHF. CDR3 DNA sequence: TGCGCCAGCAGCTTGGGGGACAGTGGGAGCAATCAGCCCCAGCATTTT.

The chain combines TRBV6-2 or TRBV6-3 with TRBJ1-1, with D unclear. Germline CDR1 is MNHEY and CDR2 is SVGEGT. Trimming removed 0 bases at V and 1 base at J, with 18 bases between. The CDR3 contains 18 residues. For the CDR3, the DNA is TGTGCCAGCAGTTACTCGCGTCACCGGGGATTCGAGAACACTGAAGCTTTCTTT. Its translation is CASSYSRHRGFENTEAFF.

The CDR3 DNA reads TGTGCCAGCAGCCCCCTGAGGGGGGGGACCTACGAGCAGTACTTC. The encoded protein is CASSPLRGGTYEQYF. This chain uses TRBV7-9 with TRBJ2-7; possible D gene TRBD2, 7 bases. Per the germline V gene, CDR1 is SEHNR and CDR2 is FQNEAQ (reference sequence). The CDR3 is 15 residues long. Trimming left V 5 bases short and J 2 bases short, with 16 bases between.

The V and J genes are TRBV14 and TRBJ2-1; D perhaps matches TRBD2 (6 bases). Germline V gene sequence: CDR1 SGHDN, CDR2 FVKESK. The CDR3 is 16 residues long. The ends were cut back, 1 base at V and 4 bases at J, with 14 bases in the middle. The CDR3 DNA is TGTGCCAGCAGCCAAGGGCCGGACTACCTATACAATGAGCAGTTCTTC. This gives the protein CASSQGPDYLYNEQFF.

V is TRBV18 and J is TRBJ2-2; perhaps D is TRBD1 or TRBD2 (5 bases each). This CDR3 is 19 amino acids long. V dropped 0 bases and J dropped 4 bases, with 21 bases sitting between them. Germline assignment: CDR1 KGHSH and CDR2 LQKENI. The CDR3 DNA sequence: TGTGCCAGCTCACCACCGGACGGTCTTTGGGGGACGGCCACCGGGGAGCTGTTTTTT. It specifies CASSPPDGLWGTATGELFF.

The CDR3 here is CASSPTPGPSYEQYF. CDR3 DNA sequence: TGTGCCAGCAGCCCTACGCCCGGACCTTCCTACGAGCAGTACTTC. The chain carries TRBV11-2 and TRBJ2-7; D remains unclear. The CDR3 has 15 residues. V was clipped by 5 bases and J by 1 base, with 15 bases between them. The germline V gene has CDR1 SGHAT and CDR2 FQNNGV.

The CDR3 DNA reads as TGCAGTGCATCGGCGGGGCACGAGCAGTACTTC. Translating gives CSASAGHEQYF. The rearrangement links TRBV20-1 to TRBJ2-7; D possibly corresponds to TRBD2 (6 bases). V was shortened by 6 bases and J by 5 bases, with 11 bases between the two germline ends. The length of the CDR3 is 11 residues. Germline V gene sequence: CDR1 DFQATT, CDR2 SNEGSKA (reference sequence).

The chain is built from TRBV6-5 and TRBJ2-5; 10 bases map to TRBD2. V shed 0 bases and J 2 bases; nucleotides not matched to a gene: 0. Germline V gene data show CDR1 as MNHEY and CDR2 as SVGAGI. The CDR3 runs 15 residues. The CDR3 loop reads CASSYSSGGQETQYF. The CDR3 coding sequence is TGTGCCAGCAGTTACTCTAGCGGGGGGCAAGAGACCCAGTACTTC.

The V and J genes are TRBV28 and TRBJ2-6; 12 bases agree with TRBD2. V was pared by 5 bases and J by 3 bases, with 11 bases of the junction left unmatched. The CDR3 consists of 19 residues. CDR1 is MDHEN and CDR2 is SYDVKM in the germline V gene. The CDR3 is CASSLGGLAGLFGANVLTF. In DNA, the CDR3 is TGTGCCAGCAGTCTGGGAGGACTAGCGGGACTTTTTGGGGCCAACGTCCTGACTTTC.